The next 27 T cell receptor beta chains were all read from a single sample in a study of blood T cell repertoires in COVID-19. Generated by immunoSEQ multiplex PCR, the TCRdb table keeps only in-frame clones and is missing some. The sample lists fewer than 200,000 clones; under 85% were seen once. Sequenced: PBMCs or T cells enriched from blood (not recorded which). These receptor sequences come from a man between 45 and 60 years old who had recovered from COVID-19.

The chain recombines TRBV7-2 with TRBJ2-3; possibly TRBD1 for D (6 bases). V lost 5 bases, J lost 4 bases, and 13 bases lay in between. The CDR3 length is 14 residues. The germline V gene encodes CDR1 SGHTA and CDR2 FQGNSA. In DNA, the CDR3 is TGTGCCAGCAGCCCTGGACAGCTTTCAGATACGCAGTATTTT. Residues: CASSPGQLSDTQYF.

The chain joins TRBV27 to TRBJ1-2; D may be TRBD1 (5 bases). The germline V and J ends were trimmed by 3 bases and 8 bases, with 13 bases remaining between them. This CDR3 has 13 amino acids. Germline V gene data show CDR1 as MNHEY and CDR2 as SMNVEV (reference sequence). CDR3 protein: CASSFTGGGGYTF. The CDR3 DNA follows: TGTGCCAGCAGTTTTACCGGGGGTGGGGGCTACACCTTC.

V and J are TRBV9 and TRBJ2-7; maybe TRBD1 (6 bases). Germline CDR1 and CDR2: SGDLS and YYNGEE. Deletions cut 0 bases from V and 6 bases from J, with 10 bases between. The CDR3 extends over 13 amino acids. The CDR3 DNA sequence: TGTGCCAGCAGCGTAGGAGGGGGATCCGAGCAGTACTTC. This gives the protein CASSVGGGSEQYF. The full variable domain, in which reference TRBV9 and TRBJ2-7 provide the parts outside the CDR3, is DSGVTQTPKHLITATGQRVTLRCSPRSGDLSVYWYQQSLDQGLQFLIQYYNGEERAKGNILERFSAQQFPDLHSELNLSSLELGDSALYFCASSVGGGSEQYFGPGTRLTVT.

V usage is TRBV6-5 and J usage is TRBJ1-5; 7 nucleotides agree with TRBD1. The trim removed 6 bases at V and 0 bases at J, leaving 5 bases unmatched. Looked up from germline, CDR1 is MNHEY and CDR2 is SVGAGI. The CDR3 sequence is 15 residues long. The CDR3 protein is CASRLDRYSNQPQHF. The DNA of the CDR3 is TGTGCCAGCAGATTGGACAGGTATAGCAATCAGCCCCAGCATTTT.

This chain uses TRBV4-1 with TRBJ1-5; TRBD1 matches at 8 bases. Germline lookup yields CDR1 MGHRA and CDR2 YSYEKL. The junction had 2 bases not matched to a gene; V was cut back by 2 bases and J by 2 bases. This CDR3 contains 15 residues. The CDR3 DNA reads TGCGCCAGCAGCCAACAGACAGGGGGCAATCAGCCCCAGCATTTT. This sequence encodes CASSQQTGGNQPQHF.

The V and J genes are TRBV5-3 and TRBJ1-1; 10 bases align to TRBD1. TRBV5-3 belongs to the ORF category, with a function that is uncertain. V was pared by 9 bases and J by 6 bases, with 14 bases of the junction left unmatched. The CDR3 contains 15 residues. CDR3 bases: TGTGCCATACCGGGACAGGGGTCGTTTCCTGCTGAAGCTTTCTTT. This encodes CAIPGQGSFPAEAFF.

V gene TRBV10-3 combines with J gene TRBJ2-1; possible D gene TRBD1, 6 bases. Trimming removed 5 bases from V and 4 bases from J, with 15 bases in between. The CDR3 runs 15 residues. The germline V gene encodes CDR1 ENHRY and CDR2 SYGVKD. In DNA form, the CDR3 reads TGTGCCATCAGTCGGACAGAAGGGCGTTACAATGAGCAGTTCTTC. It yields the protein CAISRTEGRYNEQFF.

CDR3 region: CASSPAENTEAFF. The CDR3 bases are TGTGCCAGCAGCCCCGCAGAGAACACTGAAGCTTTCTTT. The chain links TRBV12-3 or TRBV12-4 to TRBJ1-1, with D unclear. Deletions cut 6 bases from V and 1 base from J, with 9 bases between. The CDR3 consists of 13 residues.

This sequence joins TRBV5-1 and TRBJ1-4; perhaps TRBD1 as D (5 bases). The ends were cut back, 2 bases at V and 8 bases at J, with 10 bases in the middle. CDR3 length: 13 amino acids. CDR1 and CDR2 (germline): SGHRS, YFSETQ. CDR3 DNA sequence: TGCGCCAGCAGCTTCAAGGAGGGGGAAAAACTGTTTTTT. Translated, it gives CASSFKEGEKLFF.

V gene TRBV18 combines with J gene TRBJ2-3; D ambiguous. This CDR3 has 13 amino acids. Deletions cut 3 bases from V and 1 base from J, with 5 bases between. Germline CDR1 KGHSH, CDR2 LQKENI. The CDR3 DNA reads TGTGCCAGCTCACCCGGAGGCACAGATACGCAGTATTTT. Amino acid sequence: CASSPGGTDTQYF. The entire variable domain, with the rest obtained from reference TRBV18 and TRBJ2-3, is as follows: NAGVMQNPRHLVRRRGQEARLRCSPMKGHSHVYWYRQLPEEGLKFMVYLQKENIIDESGMPKERFSAEFPKEGPSILRIQQVVRGDSAAYFCASSPGGTDTQYFGPGTRLTVL.

V gene TRBV5-1 combines with J gene TRBJ1-2; D possibly corresponds to TRBD1 (6 bases). From germline, CDR1 is SGHRS and CDR2 YFSETQ. Deletions cut 5 bases from V and 5 bases from J, with 13 bases between. This CDR3 comprises 13 residues. CDR3 sequence: CASSPGQGYGYTF. CDR3 in DNA: TGCGCCAGCAGTCCAGGCCAGGGGTATGGCTACACCTTC.

The chain employs TRBV23-1 and TRBJ2-3; 9 bases are a match to TRBD1. TRBV23-1 is sorted into the ORF group, with uncertain function. The CDR3 is made up of 17 amino acids. V gave up 0 bases and J gave up 3 bases; unmatched junction bases: 7. The CDR3 DNA is TGCGCCAGCAGTCAATCGGATAGGGACAGGGCAACAGATACGCAGTATTTT. Protein sequence: CASSQSDRDRATDTQYF.

This clone is a singleton in its sample. The J gene is TRBJ2-7, the V gene TRBV2; TRBD1 is a possible D gene (6 bases). This CDR3 region has 13 residues. Per germline, CDR1 SNHLY and CDR2 FYNNEI. V was clipped by 3 bases and J by 4 bases, with 10 bases between them. The CDR3 is CASSDEGEYEQYF. The CDR3 DNA sequence: TGTGCCAGCAGTGACGAGGGGGAGTACGAGCAGTACTTC.

V is TRBV6-5 and J is TRBJ1-2; D ambiguous. V was trimmed by 5 bases and J by 7 bases, leaving 8 bases between them. There are 11 residues in the CDR3. The germline V gene encodes CDR1 MNHEY and CDR2 SVGAGI. The CDR3 is CASSRPGGYTF. Here the CDR3 DNA reads TGTGCCAGCAGTCGGCCAGGTGGCTACACCTTC.

The rearrangement links TRBV2 to TRBJ1-5, with D possibly TRBD1 on 5 matching bases. The CDR3 is 14 amino acids. Trimming shortened V by 5 bases and J by 4 bases, and 12 bases separated the two germline ends. Germline V gene lookup returns CDR1 SNHLY and CDR2 FYNNEI. This chain's CDR3 is CASSKEGVNQPQHF. In nucleotides, the CDR3 is TGTGCCAGCAGTAAGGAAGGGGTAAATCAGCCCCAGCATTTT.

The chain is built from TRBV11-2 and TRBJ1-6; D is undetermined. V dropped 7 bases and J dropped 0 bases, with 4 bases sitting between them. CDR3 length: 13 residues. Germline lookup yields CDR1 SGHAT and CDR2 FQNNGV. The CDR3 bases are TGTGCCAGCACGAGCTCCTATAATTCACCCCTCCACTTT. As protein: CASTSSYNSPLHF.

This clone was found a few times. The rearrangement links TRBV2 to TRBJ1-3; no firm D call. V was clipped by 10 bases and J by 6 bases, with 13 bases between them. Germline assignment: CDR1 SNHLY and CDR2 FYNNEI. The CDR3 spans 12 residues. This chain's CDR3 is CATREESNTIYF. DNA of the CDR3: TGTGCCACCCGGGAGGAATCAAACACCATATATTTT.

The genes are TRBV30 and TRBJ1-3; D is undetermined. The CDR3 runs 15 residues. Trimming removed 1 base at V and 2 bases at J, with 12 bases between. Looked up from germline, CDR1 is GTSNPN and CDR2 is SVGIG (reference sequence). DNA for the CDR3: TGTGCCTGGAGTGGAGGATTCAACCCTGGAAACACCATATATTTT. This gives the protein CAWSGGFNPGNTIYF. Drawing the rest from reference TRBV30 and TRBJ1-3, the complete variable domain is SQTIHQWPATLVQPVGSPLSLECTVEGTSNPNLYWYRQAAGRGLQLLFYSVGIGQISSEVPQNLSASRPQDRQFILSSKKLLLSDSGFYLCAWSGGFNPGNTIYFGEGSWLTVV.

This chain links TRBV4-1 with TRBJ1-2, with 8 bases aligning to TRBD1. Germline CDR1 MGHRA, CDR2 YSYEKL. This CDR3 contains 16 residues. With V trimmed by 1 base and J by 4 bases, 8 bases remained unmatched. The CDR3 spells CASSQGGQGASYGYTF. CDR3 nucleotides: TGCGCCAGCAGCCAAGGGGGCCAGGGGGCTTCCTATGGCTACACCTTC.

This clone showed up just once. The chain recombines TRBV2 with TRBJ2-3; D remains ambiguous. The germline V gene has CDR1 SNHLY and CDR2 FYNNEI. The CDR3 is made up of 14 amino acids. V was cut by 2 bases and J by 0 bases, with 6 bases left in between. The CDR3 region has the DNA TGTGCCAGCAGTGAAATCGTCAGCACAGATACGCAGTATTTT. It translates to CASSEIVSTDTQYF. The whole variable domain, filled in from reference TRBV2 and TRBJ2-3, reads EPEVTQTPSHQVTQMGQEVILRCVPISNHLYFYWYRQILGQKVEFLVSFYNNEISEKSEIFDDQFSVERPDGSNFTLKIRSTKLEDSAMYFCASSEIVSTDTQYFGPGTRLTVL.

The chain is built from TRBV24-1 and TRBJ2-2, with 9 bases lining up with TRBD1. The germline gives CDR1 KGHDR, CDR2 SFDVKD. The trim removed 10 bases at V and 5 bases at J, leaving 4 bases unmatched. This CDR3 is built from 13 residues. DNA of the CDR3: TGTGCCACTGGGACAGGGAGGACCGGGGAGCTGTTTTTT. Protein sequence: CATGTGRTGELFF.

With regard to this clone: One end of the junction does not line up with germline, which may come from a read error. Distinct nucleotide sequences in the sample also encode this CDR3. The V gene is TRBV3-1 (or the pseudogene TRBV3-2), the J gene TRBJ1-5; D uncertain. This CDR3 is built from 13 residues. Germline loops: CDR1 LGHDT, CDR2 YNNKEL (reference sequence). The CDR3 nucleotides read TGTGCCAGCAGTCAAGGCCCGGATCAGCCCCAGCATTTT. Residues: CASSQGPDQPQHF.

The chain carries TRBV7-9 and TRBJ2-3; 8 bases line up with TRBD1. V was pared by 1 base and J by 5 bases, with 2 bases of the junction left unmatched. There are 14 residues in the CDR3. Germline assignment: CDR1 SEHNR and CDR2 FQNEAQ (reference sequence). The CDR3 here is CASSLDRGKDTQYF. The CDR3 DNA follows: TGTGCCAGCAGCTTAGACAGGGGGAAAGATACGCAGTATTTT.

This chain connects TRBV29-1 to TRBJ2-7; 9 nucleotides match TRBD2. The CDR3 runs to 13 residues. The V segment lost 7 bases and the J segment 7 bases; nucleotides outside the gene matches: 11. Germline V gene data show CDR1 as SQVTM and CDR2 as ANQGSEA. As DNA, the CDR3 is TGCAGCGCTCGAGGCGGGGGGGCTGGTGAGCAGTACTTC. Amino acid sequence: CSARGGGAGEQYF.

The rearrangement joins TRBV29-1 to TRBJ1-5, with a possible D match to TRBD1 (6 bases). The CDR3 is made up of 13 amino acids. Trimming left V 2 bases short and J 4 bases short, with 9 bases between. The germline V gene has CDR1 SQVTM and CDR2 ANQGSEA. Written as DNA, the CDR3 is TGCAGCGTTGAAACCCAGGGGAATCAGCCCCAGCATTTT. Translated: CSVETQGNQPQHF.

This chain links TRBV5-1 with TRBJ1-5; the match to TRBD1 covers 7 bases. Germline lookup yields CDR1 SGHRS and CDR2 YFSETQ. This CDR3 is 13 amino acids long. V was pared by 3 bases and J by 7 bases, with 4 bases of the junction left unmatched. The CDR3 DNA reads as TGCGCCAGCAGCTACACAGGGGAACAGCCCCAGCATTTT. Its translation: CASSYTGEQPQHF.

The V and J genes are TRBV7-2 and TRBJ1-2; 9 nucleotides align to TRBD1. In germline, CDR1 is SGHTA, CDR2 FQGNSA. This CDR3 has 15 amino acids. With V trimmed by 3 bases and J by 7 bases, 9 bases remained unmatched. In DNA, the CDR3 is TGTGCCAGCAGCTTTCCGGGACAGGGAGTGAGTGGCTACACCTTC. It codes for CASSFPGQGVSGYTF.